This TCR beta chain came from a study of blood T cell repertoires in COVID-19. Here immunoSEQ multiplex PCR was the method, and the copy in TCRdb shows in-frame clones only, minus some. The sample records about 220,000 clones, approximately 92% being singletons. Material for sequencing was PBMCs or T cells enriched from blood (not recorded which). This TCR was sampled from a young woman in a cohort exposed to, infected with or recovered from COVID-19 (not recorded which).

As DNA, the CDR3 is TGTGCCAGCAGTTACGGGGATGGTTCACCCCTCCACTTT. Translation: CASSYGDGSPLHF. The chain joins TRBV12-3 or TRBV12-4 to TRBJ1-6; the D is unclear. The V end lost 4 bases, the J end lost 9 bases, and 10 bases lay between the germline ends. The CDR3 has 13 residues.